Each of the 8 T cell receptor beta chains below was sequenced from the same sample in a study of blood T cell repertoires in COVID-19. Sequencing used immunoSEQ multiplex PCR; TCRdb keeps in-frame clones, though not all of them. The sample includes some 150,000 clones, 86% of them seen just once. Sequences were obtained from peripheral blood. The receptors come from a man between 65 and 79 years old with acute or convalescent COVID-19.

The chain joins TRBV11-3 to TRBJ2-2; D not certain. The CDR3 runs 12 residues. V dropped 5 bases and J dropped 5 bases, with 6 bases sitting between them. From germline, CDR1 is SGHNT and CDR2 YENEEA. DNA for the CDR3: TGTGCCAGCAGCCGGAGAACCGGGGAGCTGTTTTTT. Amino acids: CASSRRTGELFF.

V gene TRBV18 combines with J gene TRBJ1-1; weak D call: TRBD1 (6 bases). Trimming left V 3 bases short and J 1 base short, with 12 bases between. The CDR3 runs 15 residues. Germline CDR1 and CDR2: KGHSH and LQKENI. CDR3 sequence reads: CASSPGAPQNTEAFF. CDR3 sequence (DNA): TGTGCCAGCTCACCGGGGGCCCCCCAGAACACTGAAGCTTTCTTT.

The chain uses TRBV4-2 and TRBJ1-4; D call uncertain. V was trimmed by 1 base and J by 7 bases, leaving 16 bases between them. The CDR3 covers 16 residues. CDR1 is LGHNA, CDR2 YNFKEQ, per germline. In DNA form, the CDR3 reads TGTGCCAGCAGCCAAGGGGAGGCCTCACGCCTTGAAAAACTGTTTTTT. Protein product: CASSQGEASRLEKLFF.

The chain employs TRBV10-1 and TRBJ2-7, with D possibly TRBD1 on 5 matching bases. Germline V lookup: CDR1 WNHNN, CDR2 SYGVQD (reference sequence). The CDR3 consists of 12 residues. The V end was cut by 6 bases, the J end by 0 bases, with 6 bases between. CDR3 nucleotides: TGCGCCAGCAGAGGGGACTCCTACGAGCAGTACTTC. It yields the protein CASRGDSYEQYF.

This chain uses TRBV27 with TRBJ2-3; 8 bases are shared with TRBD2. V was clipped by 6 bases and J by 1 base; unmatched bases: 9. Germline CDR1 and CDR2: MNHEY and SMNVEV (reference sequence). The CDR3 has 16 amino acids. This CDR3 reads CASSPLAVGGTDTQYF. The CDR3, as DNA: TGTGCCAGCAGCCCACTAGCGGTAGGTGGCACAGATACGCAGTATTTT.

The chain combines TRBV7-8 with TRBJ1-2; TRBD1 matches at 9 bases. V dropped 5 bases and J dropped 5; count of bases not matched to a gene: 3. Germline V gene lookup returns CDR1 SGHVS and CDR2 FQNEAQ. CDR3 length equals 13 residues. The CDR3 protein is CASSPGQGYGYTF. The CDR3 DNA follows: TGTGCCAGCAGCCCCGGACAGGGGTATGGCTACACCTTC.

This rearrangement joins TRBV15 to TRBJ2-3, with 8 positions matching TRBD2. Germline V gene data show CDR1 as LNHNV and CDR2 as YYDKDF (reference sequence). The CDR3 spans 14 residues. J lost 3 bases, V lost 3 bases, and 2 bases had no gene match. The CDR3 DNA follows: TGTGCCACCAGCAGTAGACTAGCGACAGATACGCAGTATTTT. Protein sequence: CATSSRLATDTQYF.

The rearrangement uses TRBV5-1 and TRBJ2-2, with D possibly being TRBD1 (6 bases). V was shortened by 0 bases and J by 2 bases, with 8 bases between the two germline ends. Germline V lookup: CDR1 SGHRS, CDR2 YFSETQ. The CDR3 consists of 15 residues. DNA for the CDR3: TGCGCCAGCAGCTTGGGGACAGCCAACACCGGGGAGCTGTTTTTT. It encodes CASSLGTANTGELFF.